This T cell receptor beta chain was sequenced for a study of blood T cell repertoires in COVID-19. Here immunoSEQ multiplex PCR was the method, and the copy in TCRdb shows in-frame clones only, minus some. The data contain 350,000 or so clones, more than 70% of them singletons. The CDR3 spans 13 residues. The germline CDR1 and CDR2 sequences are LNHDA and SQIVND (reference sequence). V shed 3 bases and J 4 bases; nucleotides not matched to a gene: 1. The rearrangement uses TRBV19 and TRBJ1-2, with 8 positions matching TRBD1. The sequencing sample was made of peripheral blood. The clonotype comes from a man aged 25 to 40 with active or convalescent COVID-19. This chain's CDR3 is CASSMGTGYGYTF. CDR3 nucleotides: TGTGCCAGTAGTATGGGGACAGGCTATGGCTACACCTTC.